This note documents a single T cell receptor beta chain sequence. What it binds is not known. This specimen comes from a study of shared clonotypes between healthy human individuals. Study information: Donors were a couple of women and three men aged 18 to 49. Each donor's CD8 memory used one plate, CD8 naive two, each CD4 subset three.

General observations from the study: Relative to clonotypes present in all four donors, those not shared had lower generation probabilities.

The germline gives CDR1 LNHDA, CDR2 SQIVND (reference sequence). The CDR3 contains 16 residues. V was clipped by 5 bases and J by 6 bases; unmatched bases: 11. Assay used: immunoSEQ multiplex PCR; TCRdb lists only in-frame clones, some missing. This table holds about 1 million clones, approximately 76% found once. This rearrangement joins TRBV19 to TRBJ2-3; the match to TRBD2 covers 10 bases. The clonotype was recovered from a man aged 18 to 35 in good health. The specimen sequenced was memory CD4+ T cells sorted from blood. Sample subset: CD45RA-negative fraction. The CDR3: CASSVLTSGPLDTQYF. The CDR3 DNA follows: TGTGCCAGTAGTGTCCTGACTAGCGGGCCTCTCGATACGCAGTATTTT.